The clone carrying this T cell receptor beta chain was seen a handful of times. Preparation of the TCRbeta library was carried out with unique molecular identifiers. Via MiXCR, TCRdb re-called the PCR reads, giving one row per CDR3 protein. The sample lists about 110,000 distinct CDR3 sequences, 5.5% to 6.5% occurring once. Trimming cost V 4 bases and J 3 bases, with 9 bases left between them. Germline V lookup: CDR1 SGHTA, CDR2 FQGNSA. The CDR3 spans 14 residues. The data were obtained in a study of T-cell reconstitution after alpha-beta-depleted transplantation in children. The chain recombines TRBV7-2 with TRBJ2-2, with D unresolved. This clonotype was sampled from a male patient aged 2-15 years who had a stem cell transplant for acute lymphoblastic leukemia, so the T cells may come from the graft donor. Material: PBMCs, mostly from graft donor cells, obtained 360 days after TCRalphabeta/CD19-depleted stem cell transplant. CDR3 protein: CASSSAPYTGELFF. CDR3 nucleotide sequence: TGTGCCAGCAGCTCGGCCCCTTACACCGGGGAGCTGTTTTTT.